This entry lists 15 T cell receptor beta chains sequenced from one sample in a study of blood T cell repertoires in COVID-19. Generated by immunoSEQ multiplex PCR, the TCRdb table keeps only in-frame clones and is missing some. The sample includes around 24,000 clones, about 77% seen only once; the top ten take approximately 15%. The sequencing sample was made of peripheral blood. The receptor source for this set is an elderly man with active or convalescent COVID-19.

The chain recombines TRBV6-2 or TRBV6-3 with TRBJ2-5, with 7 bases fitting TRBD2. The CDR3 runs 16 residues. Looked up from germline, CDR1 is MNHEY and CDR2 is SVGEGT. The trim removed 0 bases at V and 5 bases at J, leaving 9 bases unmatched. CDR3: CASSYSKGRVKETQYF. In DNA, the CDR3 is TGTGCCAGCAGTTACTCGAAAGGGAGGGTCAAGGAGACCCAGTACTTC.

This chain connects TRBV6-2 or TRBV6-3 to TRBJ1-2, with D perhaps TRBD1 (6 bases). Germline V gene lookup returns CDR1 MNHEY and CDR2 SVGEGT. V was trimmed by 6 bases and J by 6 bases, leaving 17 bases between them. The length of the CDR3 is 14 residues. CDR3 bases: TGTGCCAGCAGCCGACGTGGACAGATCCATGGCTACACCTTC. This translates into CASSRRGQIHGYTF.

The chain couples TRBV3-1 (or the pseudogene TRBV3-2) to TRBJ1-2; tentative D call: TRBD1 (5 bases). Trimming took off 6 bases at V and 8 bases at J, with 19 bases between the two ends. CDR1 LGHDT and CDR2 YNNKEL come from the germline V gene (reference sequence). This CDR3 region has 14 residues. CDR3 in amino acids: CASRHVLGAEGYTF. The CDR3 bases are TGTGCCAGCAGACACGTTCTAGGGGCCGAGGGCTACACCTTC.

The rearrangement links TRBV6-5 to TRBJ1-1, with 7 bases that match TRBD1. Germline CDR1 is MNHEY and CDR2 is SVGAGI. J was trimmed by 5 bases and V by 5 bases; bases with no gene match: 5. The CDR3 runs 13 residues. The CDR3 DNA sequence: TGTGCCAGCAGTAGACAGGGATGGACTGAAGCTTTCTTT. This translates into CASSRQGWTEAFF.

The gene calls are TRBV15 and TRBJ2-5, with 12 bases that match TRBD2. With V trimmed by 3 bases and J by 2 bases, 4 bases remained unmatched. CDR3 size: 16 residues. Germline V CDR1 and CDR2: LNHNV, YYDKDF (reference sequence). The CDR3 spells CATSSGLAGPQETQYF. The DNA for the CDR3 is TGTGCCACCAGCAGCGGACTAGCGGGACCTCAAGAGACCCAGTACTTC.

The V and J genes are TRBV18 and TRBJ2-7, with 8 bases fitting TRBD2. Germline values: CDR1 KGHSH, CDR2 LQKENI. J gave up 0 bases and V 6 bases, and 4 bases lay outside the gene matches. The CDR3 contains 14 residues. The chain's CDR3 is CASSLAGNSYEQYF. The CDR3, as DNA: TGTGCCAGCTCCCTAGCGGGTAACTCCTACGAGCAGTACTTC.

The rearrangement joins TRBV19 to TRBJ1-5; the match to TRBD1 covers 8 bases. Per the germline V gene, CDR1 is LNHDA and CDR2 is SQIVND (reference sequence). This CDR3 has 16 residues. The ends lost 1 base at V and 2 bases at J; junction bases unmatched: 4. The CDR3 nucleotides read TGTGCCAGTAGTATAGTGACAGGGGCCCGCAATCAGCCCCAGCATTTT. Translation gives CASSIVTGARNQPQHF.

The rearrangement joins TRBV19 to TRBJ1-2, with a weak D call TRBD1 (6 bases). The CDR3 has 15 amino acids. The germline V gene encodes CDR1 LNHDA and CDR2 SQIVND (reference sequence). Trimming pared 6 bases from V and 5 bases from J, leaving 19 bases between. CDR3 in amino acids: CASRMTGTTLYGYTF. Written as DNA, the CDR3 is TGTGCCAGTAGGATGACAGGTACAACTCTATATGGCTACACCTTC.

V is TRBV6-5 and J is TRBJ2-1, with 12 bases identical to TRBD2. This CDR3 has 16 amino acids. Germline values: CDR1 MNHEY, CDR2 SVGAGI. With V trimmed by 2 bases and J by 5 bases, 4 bases remained unmatched. CDR3 bases: TGTGCCAGCAGTTACGAACTAGCGGGAGGCAACAATGAGCAGTTCTTC. It yields the protein CASSYELAGGNNEQFF.

The chain couples TRBV6-1 to TRBJ2-7; D might be TRBD1 (6 bases). Germline assignment: CDR1 MNHNS and CDR2 SASEGT. The CDR3 has 14 amino acids. Trimming removed 2 bases at V and 10 bases at J, with 18 bases between. The DNA for the CDR3 is TGTGCCAGCAGTGAATTCTCCCCCGGTGGGGGCCAGTACTTC. Translation gives CASSEFSPGGGQYF.

The J gene is TRBJ2-3, the V gene TRBV4-1, with D possibly being TRBD1 (6 bases). Trimming removed 1 base from V and 5 bases from J, with 13 bases in between. CDR1 MGHRA and CDR2 YSYEKL come from the germline V gene. The CDR3 totals 15 residues. CDR3 protein: CASSQAGEIIDTQYF. The CDR3 coding sequence is TGCGCCAGCAGCCAAGCAGGGGAAATTATAGATACGCAGTATTTT.

This chain connects TRBV6-2 or TRBV6-3 to TRBJ2-1; weak D call: TRBD2 (7 bases). Germline assignment: CDR1 MNHEY and CDR2 SVGEGT. V lost 2 bases and J 10 bases, leaving 21 bases between the germline ends. CDR3 length: 16 amino acids. This CDR3 is CASSYNIPTRGGEQFF. CDR3 DNA sequence: TGTGCCAGCAGTTACAACATCCCCACTAGGGGGGGGGAGCAGTTCTTC.

The V and J genes are TRBV11-3 and TRBJ2-5; D gene ambiguous. V was shortened by 3 bases and J by 5 bases, with 10 bases between the two germline ends. The CDR3 extends over 13 amino acids. The germline gives CDR1 SGHNT, CDR2 YENEEA. The CDR3 protein is CASSLGPRETQYF. For the CDR3, the DNA is TGTGCCAGCAGCTTGGGCCCCAGGGAGACCCAGTACTTC.

This clone was found once. V is TRBV28 and J is TRBJ1-2; 7 positions agree with TRBD1. Germline CDR1 reads MDHEN; CDR2 reads SYDVKM. This CDR3 has 11 amino acids. The CDR3 region is CEGKGADGYTF. The CDR3 DNA follows: TGTGAGGGGAAGGGGGCTGATGGCTACACCTTC.

The V and J genes are TRBV3-1 (or the pseudogene TRBV3-2) and TRBJ2-3; TRBD2 matches 13 bases. Germline V gives CDR1 LGHDT, CDR2 YNNKEL (reference sequence). The CDR3 is made up of 19 amino acids. The trim removed 1 base at V and 2 bases at J, leaving 9 bases unmatched. The CDR3 bases are TGTGCCAGCAGCCAAGCTACTAGCGGGAGGGCCCGCCCCACAGATACGCAGTATTTT. Translated: CASSQATSGRARPTDTQYF.